This entry features one T cell receptor beta chain sequence. The antigen remains unidentified. The data belong to a study of cytomegalovirus exposure and HLA in healthy donors. Study conclusions and caveats: Per a later analysis, HLA-associated TCR beta chains showed more clonal expansion than other, equally common TCR beta chains.

This PCR relied on a set of 60 Vbeta primers and 13 Jbeta primers. Authors' data handling: A later analysis tallied 87 million or so unique TCR beta chains, 8.5 million to 11 million of them shared. The method was immunoSEQ multiplex PCR; TCRdb's version includes in-frame clones alone and lacks a portion of them. Clonal size and the V and J genes are those of that table, whereas D and trimming came from the DNA. The table has about 170,000 clones, around 80% seen once; the top ten hold approximately 4.1%. V dropped 4 bases and J dropped 3 bases, with 14 bases sitting between them. The CDR3 length is 14 residues. Germline CDR1 reads SGDLS; CDR2 reads YYNGEE.

V usage is TRBV9 and J usage is TRBJ2-7; D is unclear. The sequence derives from a woman between 45 and 60 years old in good health and CMV-seropositive. Sequencing used PBMCs. This CDR3 reads CASSPGSPLYEQYF. The DNA for the CDR3 is TGTGCCAGCAGCCCAGGATCACCCCTCTACGAGCAGTACTTC.